The 18 T cell receptor beta chains below all came from one sample that was sequenced in a study of blood T cell repertoires in COVID-19. Assay used: immunoSEQ multiplex PCR; TCRdb lists only in-frame clones, some missing. The sample consists of about 300,000 clones, 85% of them appearing once. Material: PBMCs or T cells enriched from blood (not recorded which). Source of these receptors: a woman aged 45-65 years who had recovered from COVID-19.

J is TRBJ2-1 and V is TRBV18, with TRBD2 matching over 7 bases. V lost 2 bases to trimming and J lost 0 bases; unmatched junction nucleotides: 1. The V gene's germline CDR1 is KGHSH and CDR2 LQKENI. The CDR3 length is 15 residues. The CDR3 DNA reads as TGTGCCAGCTCACCAGGGGGGGGCTCCTACAATGAGCAGTTCTTC. The encoded protein is CASSPGGGSYNEQFF.

The rearrangement uses TRBV30 and TRBJ2-7, with TRBD1 matching over 9 bases. The CDR3 covers 16 residues. Germline loops: CDR1 GTSNPN, CDR2 SVGIG (reference sequence). After removal of 1 base from V and 0 bases from J, the junction contained 7 bases not matched to a gene. The CDR3 DNA is TGTGCCTGGAGTGGCCCCGGGACAGGGAGCTCCTACGAGCAGTACTTC. Residues: CAWSGPGTGSSYEQYF.

The table lists this clone with a few counts. The V and J genes are TRBV5-4 and TRBJ2-2; 10 bases line up with TRBD2. J lost 0 bases, V lost 0 bases, and 5 bases had no gene match. The CDR3 spans 18 residues. The germline V gene encodes CDR1 SGHNT and CDR2 YYREEE (reference sequence). The CDR3 loop reads CASSLGLAGDSNTGELFF. The CDR3 DNA follows: TGTGCCAGCAGCTTGGGTCTAGCGGGAGACTCGAACACCGGGGAGCTGTTTTTT.

This chain uses TRBV5-8 with TRBJ1-1; no definite D call. Trimming pared 6 bases from V and 7 bases from J, leaving 13 bases between. The CDR3 contains 12 residues. Looked up from germline, CDR1 is SGHTS and CDR2 is YDEGEE. The CDR3 DNA sequence: TGTGCCAGCACAGCTTACAGAAATGAAGCTTTCTTT. Encoded protein: CASTAYRNEAFF.

This rearrangement joins TRBV2 to TRBJ1-5; 11 nucleotides agree with TRBD1. This CDR3 is built from 16 residues. After removal of 10 bases from V and 0 bases from J, the junction contained 8 bases not matched to a gene. The germline V gene has CDR1 SNHLY and CDR2 FYNNEI. As DNA, the CDR3 is TGTGCCAAAAAGGGACAGGGGGATTATAGCAATCAGCCCCAGCATTTT. Translated: CAKKGQGDYSNQPQHF. Complete variable domain (other parts from reference TRBV2 and TRBJ1-5): EPEVTQTPSHQVTQMGQEVILRCVPISNHLYFYWYRQILGQKVEFLVSFYNNEISEKSEIFDDQFSVERPDGSNFTLKIRSTKLEDSAMYFCAKKGQGDYSNQPQHFGDGTRLSIL.

The chain is built from TRBV4-1 and TRBJ2-1; D gene ambiguous. Between the trimmed V and J ends, which lost 0 bases and 10 bases, there was a span of 7 bases. Looked up from germline, CDR1 is MGHRA and CDR2 is YSYEKL. The CDR3 contains 12 residues. This CDR3 is CASSQDSREQFF. CDR3 in DNA: TGCGCCAGCAGCCAAGATTCCCGGGAGCAGTTCTTC.

The gene calls are TRBV2 and TRBJ1-1; tentative D call: TRBD1 (5 bases). Germline CDR1 SNHLY, CDR2 FYNNEI. Deletions cut 4 bases from V and 5 bases from J, with 14 bases between. The CDR3 is 14 residues long. CDR3 amino acids: CASSVAGARTEAFF. The CDR3 coding sequence is TGTGCCAGCAGTGTAGCTGGGGCGCGAACTGAAGCTTTCTTT.

Concerning this clone itself: Other DNA variants within this sample encode the same CDR3. The chain recombines TRBV6-5 with TRBJ1-4; 8 bases fit TRBD1. After removal of 5 bases from V and 7 bases from J, the junction contained 6 bases not matched to a gene. Germline lookup yields CDR1 MNHEY and CDR2 SVGAGI. CDR3 length: 14 amino acids. The DNA of the CDR3 is TGTGCCAGCAGTACCACAGGGGGTCGTGAAAAACTGTTTTTT. This translates into CASSTTGGREKLFF.

This rearrangement joins TRBV19 to TRBJ2-1; a possible D gene is TRBD2 (5 bases). CDR1 and CDR2 (germline): LNHDA, SQIVND (reference sequence). Trimming removed 6 bases at V and 4 bases at J, with 16 bases between. The length of the CDR3 is 15 residues. The CDR3 reads CASSPSRESYNEQFF. The CDR3 DNA reads TGTGCCAGTAGCCCGAGCCGGGAAAGTTACAATGAGCAGTTCTTC. The complete variable domain, with remaining parts taken from reference TRBV19 and TRBJ2-1, reads DGGITQSPKYLFRKEGQNVTLSCEQNLNHDAMYWYRQDPGQGLRLIYYSQIVNDFQKGDIAEGYSVSREKKESFPLTVTSAQKNPTAFYLCASSPSRESYNEQFFGPGTRLTVL.

On this clone: Other DNA sequences from this sample encode an identical CDR3 as well. The rearrangement joins TRBV12-3 or TRBV12-4 to TRBJ2-7; D might be TRBD1 (6 bases). The CDR3 is 13 amino acids. V was cut by 6 bases and J by 2 bases, with 11 bases left in between. CDR3 sequence reads: CASSPSGAYEQYF. The CDR3, as DNA: TGTGCCAGCAGCCCCTCAGGGGCCTACGAGCAGTACTTC.

The chain employs TRBV5-4 and TRBJ1-4, with 8 positions matching TRBD1. CDR3 length: 14 amino acids. The V gene's germline CDR1 is SGHNT and CDR2 YYREEE (reference sequence). V lost 4 bases, J lost 4 bases, and 3 bases stayed unmatched. The CDR3 DNA sequence: TGTGCCAGCAGCCTTGACAGGGGTAATGAAAAACTGTTTTTT. It encodes CASSLDRGNEKLFF. The variable domain in full, completed from reference TRBV5-4 and TRBJ1-4, reads ETGVTQSPTHLIKTRGQQVTLRCSSQSGHNTVSWYQQALGQGPQFIFQYYREEENGRGNFPPRFSGLQFPNYSSELNVNALELDDSALYLCASSLDRGNEKLFFGSGTQLSVL.

The table lists this clone with a few counts. The V gene is TRBV14, the J gene TRBJ2-1, with D hard to call. V was shortened by 1 base and J by 3 bases, with 10 bases between the two germline ends. This CDR3 region has 15 residues. The germline V gene has CDR1 SGHDN and CDR2 FVKESK. As DNA, the CDR3 is TGTGCCAGCAGCCAAGTAGCAGCGAGCTACAATGAGCAGTTCTTC. It encodes CASSQVAASYNEQFF.

The rearrangement links TRBV4-1 to TRBJ1-2; D is unclear. CDR3 size: 15 residues. V shed 4 bases and J shed 2 bases, with 14 bases lying between them. CDR1 MGHRA and CDR2 YSYEKL come from the germline V gene. The CDR3 coding sequence is TGCGCCAGCAGCCTCCAGGCAGCCTGGAACTATGGCTACACCTTC. This encodes CASSLQAAWNYGYTF.

This chain connects TRBV7-3 to TRBJ2-1; possible D gene TRBD2, 5 bases. The length of the CDR3 is 16 residues. V was cut by 1 base and J by 0 bases, with 10 bases left in between. Germline V gene lookup returns CDR1 SGHTA and CDR2 FQGTGA. As DNA, the CDR3 is TGTGCCAGCAGCTTAAATCTAGGGAGCTCCTACAATGAGCAGTTCTTC. It encodes CASSLNLGSSYNEQFF.

The V call is TRBV29-1, the J call TRBJ2-1, with 7 bases aligning to TRBD1. The CDR3 has 16 amino acids. Germline CDR1 is SQVTM and CDR2 is ANQGSEA. Trimming cost V 5 bases and J 0 bases; bases outside gene matches: 10. CDR3 coding DNA: TGCAGCGTTTATGATCGCCGGGACAGCTCCTACAATGAGCAGTTCTTC. This gives the protein CSVYDRRDSSYNEQFF.

This clone was observed a handful of times. The chain links TRBV6-1 to TRBJ1-5, with no clear D. In germline, CDR1 is MNHNS, CDR2 SASEGT. This CDR3 has 16 amino acids. V lost 0 bases and J lost 9, with 18 bases in between. Written as DNA, the CDR3 is TGTGCCAGCAGTGAAGCTGCGCGGGATCCCCGCAGGCCCCAGCATTTT. It codes for CASSEAARDPRRPQHF.

The V call is TRBV10-1, the J call TRBJ2-1; 7 nucleotides agree with TRBD2. V dropped 4 bases and J dropped 4; count of bases not matched to a gene: 4. The germline V gene has CDR1 WNHNN and CDR2 SYGVQD (reference sequence). The CDR3 runs 14 residues. In nucleotides, the CDR3 is TGCGCCAGCAGTGCTAGCGGAGCTTACAATGAGCAGTTCTTC. It translates to CASSASGAYNEQFF.

The chain joins TRBV7-2 to TRBJ1-3, with D uncertain. This CDR3 has 15 amino acids. CDR1 and CDR2 (germline): SGHTA, FQGNSA. V dropped 1 base and J dropped 0 bases, with 7 bases sitting between them. CDR3 coding DNA: TGTGCCAGCAGCTTAGAGACGGGCTCTGGAAACACCATATATTTT. This encodes CASSLETGSGNTIYF.